Reported below is one TCR beta chain. This entry is derived from a study of T cell changes during pregnancy in multiple sclerosis. The length of the CDR3 is 14 residues. V dropped 3 bases and J dropped 6 bases, with 13 bases sitting between them. Per the germline V gene, CDR1 is SGHTA and CDR2 is FQGTGA. Only in-frame clones appear in the TCRdb table, and some are missing; sequencing was by immunoSEQ multiplex PCR. The data hold approximately 49,000 clones, with 90% observed a single time. The V call is TRBV7-3, the J call TRBJ2-3; a weak D match, TRBD2 (6 bases). The sequences come from peripheral blood, collected after pregnancy. The sequence came from a female donor in good health, enrolled as a control in a pregnancy study. CDR3 amino acids: CASSFLGGADTQYF. DNA of the CDR3: TGTGCCAGCAGCTTTTTGGGAGGAGCCGATACGCAGTATTTT.